The subject of this entry is one TCR beta chain. Its antigen remains unidentified. The CDR3 loop spans 15 amino acids. V lost 6 bases, J lost 2 bases, and 17 bases lay in between. Germline V gene lookup returns CDR1 MNHNY and CDR2 SVGAGI (reference sequence). This record comes from a study of shared clonotypes between healthy human individuals. Study information: Three plates were used per donor for CD4 naive, three for CD4 memory, two for CD8 naive and one for CD8 memory.

Study results and caveats: Large depth notwithstanding, sorted-subset sequencing proved incomplete by rarefaction.

Some clones are missing from TCRdb's copy, which holds only in-frame ones; the method was immunoSEQ multiplex PCR. The sample lists 2 million to 2.5 million clones; 85% to 95% were seen once. The TCR originated in a young man in good health. Some clones in this sample may be carry-over from other donors' samples. Sequencing was carried out using naive CD4+ T cells from PBMCs. The subset was: CD45RA+ positively selected. The genes are TRBV6-6 and TRBJ2-7; tentatively, D is TRBD1 or TRBD2 (5 bases each). Here the CDR3 reads CASSPGTVYTYEQYF. The CDR3 DNA reads as TGTGCCAGCAGCCCCGGGACGGTGTATACCTACGAGCAGTACTTC.